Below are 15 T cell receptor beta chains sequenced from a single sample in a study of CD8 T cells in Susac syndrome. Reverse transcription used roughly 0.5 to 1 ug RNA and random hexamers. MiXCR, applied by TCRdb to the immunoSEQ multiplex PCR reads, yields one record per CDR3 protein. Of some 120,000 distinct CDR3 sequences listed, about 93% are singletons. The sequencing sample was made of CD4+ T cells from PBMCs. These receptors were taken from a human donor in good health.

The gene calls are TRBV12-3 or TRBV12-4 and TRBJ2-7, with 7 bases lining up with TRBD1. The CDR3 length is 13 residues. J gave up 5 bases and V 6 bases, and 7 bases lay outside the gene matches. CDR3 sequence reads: CASSSRQGNEQYF. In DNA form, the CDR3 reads TGTGCCAGCAGCAGCCGACAGGGAAACGAGCAGTACTTC.

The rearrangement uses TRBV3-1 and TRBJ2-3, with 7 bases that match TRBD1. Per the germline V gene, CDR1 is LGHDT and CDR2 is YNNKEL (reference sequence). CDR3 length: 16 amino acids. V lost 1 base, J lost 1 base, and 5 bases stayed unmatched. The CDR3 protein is CASSQVSGGGTDTQYF. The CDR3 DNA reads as TGTGCCAGCAGCCAAGTATCAGGGGGAGGCACAGATACGCAGTATTTT.

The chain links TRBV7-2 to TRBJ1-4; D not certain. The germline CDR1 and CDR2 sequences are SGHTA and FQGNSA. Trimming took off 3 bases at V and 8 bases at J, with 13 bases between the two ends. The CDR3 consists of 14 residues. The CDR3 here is CASSFSGAREKLFF. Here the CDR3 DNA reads TGTGCCAGCAGCTTTTCGGGAGCCCGGGAAAAACTGTTTTTT.

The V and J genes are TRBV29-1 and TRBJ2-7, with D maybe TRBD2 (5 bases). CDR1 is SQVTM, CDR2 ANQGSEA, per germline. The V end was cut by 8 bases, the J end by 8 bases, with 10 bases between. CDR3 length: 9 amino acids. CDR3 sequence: CSPRDKQYF. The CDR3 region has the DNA TGCAGCCCTCGGGATAAGCAGTACTTC.

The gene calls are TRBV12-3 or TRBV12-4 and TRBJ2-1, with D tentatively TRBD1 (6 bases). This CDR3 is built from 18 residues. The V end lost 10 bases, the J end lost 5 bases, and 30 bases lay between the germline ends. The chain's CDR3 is CATGNPYGRGRKDNEQFF. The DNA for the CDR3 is TGTGCCACGGGTAACCCTTACGGCAGGGGAAGAAAGGACAATGAGCAGTTCTTC.

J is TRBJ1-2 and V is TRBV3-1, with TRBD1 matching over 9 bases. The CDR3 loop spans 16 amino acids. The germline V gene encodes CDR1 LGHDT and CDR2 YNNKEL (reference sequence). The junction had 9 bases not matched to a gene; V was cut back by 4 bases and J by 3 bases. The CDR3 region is CASSRIGTGRDYGYTF. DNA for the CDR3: TGTGCCAGCAGCCGCATCGGGACAGGGAGGGACTATGGCTACACCTTC.

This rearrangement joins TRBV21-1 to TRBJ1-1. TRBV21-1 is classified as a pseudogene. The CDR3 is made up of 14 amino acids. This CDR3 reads CASSPRTENTEAFF. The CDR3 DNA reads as TGTGCCAGCAGCCCTCGGACGGAGAACACTGAAGCTTTCTTT.

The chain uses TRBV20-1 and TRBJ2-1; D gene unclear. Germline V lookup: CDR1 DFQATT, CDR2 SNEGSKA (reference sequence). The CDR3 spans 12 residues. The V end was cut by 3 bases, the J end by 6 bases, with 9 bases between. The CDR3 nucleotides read TGCAGTGCTAGTACTGGGATCAATGAGCAGTTCTTC. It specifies CSASTGINEQFF.

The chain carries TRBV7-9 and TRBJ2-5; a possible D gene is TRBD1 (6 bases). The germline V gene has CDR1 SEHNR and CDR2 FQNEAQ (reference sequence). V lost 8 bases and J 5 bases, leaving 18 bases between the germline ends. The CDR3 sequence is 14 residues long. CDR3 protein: CASLSTGGSETQYF. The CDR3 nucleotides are TGTGCCAGCCTATCGACAGGTGGATCGGAGACCCAGTACTTC.

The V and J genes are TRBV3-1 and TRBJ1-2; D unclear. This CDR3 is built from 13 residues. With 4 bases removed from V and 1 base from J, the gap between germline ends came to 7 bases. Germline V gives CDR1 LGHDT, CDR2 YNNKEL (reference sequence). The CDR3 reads CASSLTLNYGYTF. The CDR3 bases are TGTGCCAGCAGCCTCACCCTTAACTATGGCTACACCTTC.

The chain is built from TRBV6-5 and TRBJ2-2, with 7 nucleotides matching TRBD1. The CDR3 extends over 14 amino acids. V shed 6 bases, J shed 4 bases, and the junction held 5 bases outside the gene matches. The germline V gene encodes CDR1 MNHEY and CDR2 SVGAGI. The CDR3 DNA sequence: TGTGCCAGCAGGCGACAGGGTCTCACCGGGGAGCTGTTTTTT. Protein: CASRRQGLTGELFF.

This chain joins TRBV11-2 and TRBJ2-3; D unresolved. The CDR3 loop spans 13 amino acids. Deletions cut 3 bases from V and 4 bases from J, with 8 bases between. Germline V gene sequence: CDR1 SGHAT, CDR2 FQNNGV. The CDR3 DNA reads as TGTGCCAGCAGCTTTGGAAGAGCAGATACGCAGTATTTT. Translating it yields CASSFGRADTQYF.

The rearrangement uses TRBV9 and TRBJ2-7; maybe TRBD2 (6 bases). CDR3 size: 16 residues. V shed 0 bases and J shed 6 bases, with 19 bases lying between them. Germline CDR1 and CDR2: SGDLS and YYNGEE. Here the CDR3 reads CASSVDLGQEGGEQYF. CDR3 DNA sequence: TGTGCCAGCAGCGTAGATCTGGGGCAGGAGGGAGGCGAGCAGTACTTC.

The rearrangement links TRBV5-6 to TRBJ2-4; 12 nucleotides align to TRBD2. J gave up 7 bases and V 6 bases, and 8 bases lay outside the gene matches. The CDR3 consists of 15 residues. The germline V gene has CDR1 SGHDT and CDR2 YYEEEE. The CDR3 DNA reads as TGTGCCAGCACCCTAGCGGGAGGGCCACTGAACATTCAGTACTTC. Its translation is CASTLAGGPLNIQYF.

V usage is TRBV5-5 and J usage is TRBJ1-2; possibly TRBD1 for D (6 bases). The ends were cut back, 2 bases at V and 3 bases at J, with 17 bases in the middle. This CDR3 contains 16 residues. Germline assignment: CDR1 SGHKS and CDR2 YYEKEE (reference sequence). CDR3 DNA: TGTGCCAGCAGCTTCGTCAGGGGAAGGTCAGACTATGGCTACACCTTC. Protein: CASSFVRGRSDYGYTF. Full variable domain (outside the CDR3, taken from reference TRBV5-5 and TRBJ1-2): DAGVTQSPTHLIKTRGQQVTLRCSPISGHKSVSWYQQVLGQGPQFIFQYYEKEERGRGNFPDRFSARQFPNYSSELNVNALLLGDSALYLCASSFVRGRSDYGYTFGSGTRLTVV.